Each of the 17 T cell receptor beta chains below was sequenced from the same sample in a study of blood T cell repertoires in COVID-19. The method was immunoSEQ multiplex PCR; TCRdb's version includes in-frame clones alone and lacks a portion of them. Altogether 75,000 to 100,000 clones are present, around nine tenths being singletons, with the ten largest covering 4% to 5.5%. Sequencing was done on a sample of peripheral blood. The receptors originated from a man in his sixties or seventies with acute or convalescent COVID-19.

V gene TRBV4-2 combines with J gene TRBJ1-2; D perhaps matches TRBD1 (6 bases). Germline V gene lookup returns CDR1 LGHNA and CDR2 YNFKEQ. V was pared by 0 bases and J by 0 bases, with 23 bases between. There are 20 residues in the CDR3. Here the CDR3 reads CASSQDYPNLDSIANYGYTF. CDR3 in DNA: TGTGCCAGCAGCCAAGATTACCCCAACCTGGACAGTATCGCTAACTATGGCTACACCTTC.

This clone was counted a single time. This chain joins TRBV11-2 and TRBJ1-2; maybe TRBD1 (5 bases). The CDR3 runs to 15 residues. Trimming cost V 5 bases and J 4 bases, with 17 bases left between them. CDR1 and CDR2 (germline): SGHAT, FQNNGV. CDR3 nucleotides: TGTGCCAGCAGCCATGGCGGGGGTTACTCCTATGGCTACACCTTC. Translating it yields CASSHGGGYSYGYTF.

This sequence joins TRBV9 and TRBJ1-2; 7 positions agree with TRBD1. In germline, CDR1 is SGDLS, CDR2 YYNGEE. CDR3 length: 17 residues. After removal of 0 bases from V and 5 bases from J, the junction contained 13 bases not matched to a gene. The CDR3 sequence: CASSVVGTESLLYGYTF. Here the CDR3 DNA reads TGTGCCAGCAGCGTAGTGGGGACAGAATCCCTATTATATGGCTACACCTTC.

V usage is TRBV30 and J usage is TRBJ1-2; no reliable D call. Trimming stripped 1 base from V and 0 bases from J, with 3 bases between. The CDR3 has 12 residues. Germline CDR1 GTSNPN, CDR2 SVGIG (reference sequence). CDR3: CAWSATNYGYTF. CDR3 nucleotide sequence: TGTGCCTGGAGTGCTACTAACTATGGCTACACCTTC.

The chain uses TRBV28 and TRBJ1-3; no definite D call. Trimming removed 3 bases at V and 3 bases at J, with 12 bases between. Looked up from germline, CDR1 is MDHEN and CDR2 is SYDVKM. The CDR3 runs 15 residues. The CDR3 sequence is CASSLAGRGGNTIYF. The DNA of the CDR3 is TGTGCCAGCAGTTTGGCAGGACGGGGTGGAAACACCATATATTTT.

The chain's CDR3 is CSVPPTGDYGYTF. CDR3 in DNA: TGCAGCGTACCCCCTACAGGGGACTATGGCTACACCTTC. The chain is built from TRBV29-1 and TRBJ1-2; 7 bases are a match to TRBD1. CDR3 length equals 13 residues. Germline CDR1 is SQVTM and CDR2 is ANQGSEA. The J segment lost 3 bases and the V segment lost 6 bases, leaving 7 bases of the junction unmatched.

V and J are TRBV24-1 and TRBJ1-1; TRBD1 matches at 10 bases. The CDR3 has 14 amino acids. Unmatched junction bases numbered 6, after V lost 7 bases and J lost 5 bases. Germline V gene lookup returns CDR1 KGHDR and CDR2 SFDVKD. CDR3 sequence: CATRGDRGGTEAFF. CDR3 nucleotides: TGTGCCACCAGGGGGGACAGGGGAGGTACTGAAGCTTTCTTT.

The chain combines TRBV27 with TRBJ1-4; D might be TRBD1 (6 bases). The germline V and J ends were trimmed by 4 bases and 0 bases, with 15 bases remaining between them. From germline, CDR1 is MNHEY and CDR2 SMNVEV (reference sequence). The CDR3 consists of 17 residues. The CDR3 DNA reads TGTGCCAGCAGTTCTTACCCCACAGGGCCAACTAATGAAAAACTGTTTTTT. It yields the protein CASSSYPTGPTNEKLFF.

The chain combines TRBV7-8 with TRBJ2-1; the match to TRBD1 covers 10 bases. This CDR3 is 15 amino acids long. V shed 3 bases and J 7 bases; nucleotides not matched to a gene: 6. CDR1 and CDR2 (germline): SGHVS, FQNEAQ. CDR3: CASSLSRDRGNEQFF. CDR3 DNA: TGTGCCAGCAGCTTGAGCCGGGACAGGGGAAATGAGCAGTTCTTC.

This chain uses TRBV30 with TRBJ1-5, with 7 bases lining up with TRBD1. This CDR3 comprises 13 residues. With 1 base clipped from V and 4 bases from J, the junction kept 1 base outside the gene matches. The germline V gene has CDR1 GTSNPN and CDR2 SVGIG (reference sequence). CDR3 in DNA: TGTGCCTGGAGTGAACAGGGGAATCAGCCCCAGCATTTT. Its protein is CAWSEQGNQPQHF.

The J gene is TRBJ2-7, the V gene TRBV7-8, with D perhaps matching TRBD2 (5 bases). The CDR3 has 14 residues. With 1 base removed from V and 4 bases from J, the gap between germline ends came to 11 bases. In germline, CDR1 is SGHVS, CDR2 FQNEAQ. The CDR3 DNA reads as TGTGCCAGCAGCTTAGGAGGGTGGGAGTACGAGCAGTACGTC. As protein: CASSLGGWEYEQYV.

CDR3 sequence reads: CAWSRFTGEFLSGNTIYF. Written as DNA, the CDR3 is TGTGCCTGGAGTAGGTTCACAGGGGAGTTCCTCTCTGGAAACACCATATATTTT. The V call is TRBV30, the J call TRBJ1-3, with TRBD1 matching 7 bases. Germline assignment: CDR1 GTSNPN and CDR2 SVGIG (reference sequence). CDR3 length equals 18 residues. V lost 2 bases and J lost 0; bases outside the gene matches: 13.

The rearrangement joins TRBV5-1 to TRBJ1-1, with a weak D call TRBD1 (5 bases). This CDR3 contains 15 residues. From germline, CDR1 is SGHRS and CDR2 YFSETQ. Trimming removed 4 bases from V and 4 bases from J, with 17 bases in between. The CDR3 DNA reads as TGCGCCAGCAGCGTTGGAGGGGATACGGGCACTGAAGCTTTCTTT. Translated, it gives CASSVGGDTGTEAFF.

The V call is TRBV30, the J call TRBJ1-5; D is undetermined. CDR1 GTSNPN and CDR2 SVGIG come from the germline V gene (reference sequence). V lost 1 base and J lost 2, with 9 bases in between. The CDR3 has 14 amino acids. DNA for the CDR3: TGTGCCTGGAGTGACGGGAGAGGCAATCAGCCCCAGCATTTT. It is translated as CAWSDGRGNQPQHF. Full variable domain (rest looked up from reference TRBV30 and TRBJ1-5): SQTIHQWPATLVQPVGSPLSLECTVEGTSNPNLYWYRQAAGRGLQLLFYSVGIGQISSEVPQNLSASRPQDRQFILSSKKLLLSDSGFYLCAWSDGRGNQPQHFGDGTRLSIL.

The genes are TRBV6-5 and TRBJ1-1; D call uncertain. Germline CDR1 reads MNHEY; CDR2 reads SVGAGI. CDR3 length: 13 residues. V lost 6 bases and J lost 1, with 9 bases in between. CDR3 region: CASSPVWNTEAFF. CDR3 in DNA: TGTGCCAGCAGCCCAGTTTGGAACACTGAAGCTTTCTTT.

This chain connects TRBV19 to TRBJ1-6; D call uncertain. This CDR3 contains 13 residues. The V and J ends lost 3 bases and 7 bases respectively, with 7 bases between them. Looked up from germline, CDR1 is LNHDA and CDR2 is SQIVND (reference sequence). CDR3 nucleotide sequence: TGTGCCAGTAGTATGTCACTGAATTCACCCCTCCACTTT. Protein product: CASSMSLNSPLHF.

This clone was observed a single time. The chain joins TRBV5-1 to TRBJ1-3; 10 bases are a match to TRBD1. The CDR3 covers 16 residues. CDR1 and CDR2 (germline): SGHRS, YFSETQ. The J segment lost 4 bases and the V segment lost 0 bases, leaving 4 bases of the junction unmatched. In DNA, the CDR3 is TGCGCCAGCAGCTTGGGGACAGGGGGTTTCGGAAACACCATATATTTT. Amino acid sequence: CASSLGTGGFGNTIYF.